This T cell receptor (beta chain) is from a study of molecular identifiers for immune sequencing clone quantification. General study results and limits: Highly expanded clone sizes could be underestimated through barcode sharing by identical TCR molecules. Over 99% of effector molecules, but under 1% in naive cells, were held by clones with more than 20 RNA copies.

This clonotype turned up a few times. No antigen is known for it. In preparing bulk TCR libraries, previously described methods and listed TCR primers were used. MiXCR was run by TCRdb on the PCR reads, yielding one entry per CDR3 protein. Among under 650,000 distinct CDR3 sequences listed, just under 20% were seen once. The TCR originated in a human donor in good health. Some libraries in this study had Jurkat cell RNA spiked in. Input material: naive CD8+ T cells from blood, with Jurkat cell RNA spiked in. Subset defined: FACS-sorted CD8+CD4-CCR7+CD45RA+ naive T cells.

The CDR3 protein is CASASAFASYEQYF. The CDR3 region has the DNA TGTGCCAGCGCCTCAGCCTTCGCTTCCTACGAGCAGTACTTC. The chain is built from TRBV6-2 or TRBV6-3 and TRBJ2-7; D gene unclear. Germline loops: CDR1 MNHEY, CDR2 SVGEGT. The V gene lost 8 bases and the J gene lost 1 base, with 15 bases spanning the gap. This CDR3 has 14 amino acids.